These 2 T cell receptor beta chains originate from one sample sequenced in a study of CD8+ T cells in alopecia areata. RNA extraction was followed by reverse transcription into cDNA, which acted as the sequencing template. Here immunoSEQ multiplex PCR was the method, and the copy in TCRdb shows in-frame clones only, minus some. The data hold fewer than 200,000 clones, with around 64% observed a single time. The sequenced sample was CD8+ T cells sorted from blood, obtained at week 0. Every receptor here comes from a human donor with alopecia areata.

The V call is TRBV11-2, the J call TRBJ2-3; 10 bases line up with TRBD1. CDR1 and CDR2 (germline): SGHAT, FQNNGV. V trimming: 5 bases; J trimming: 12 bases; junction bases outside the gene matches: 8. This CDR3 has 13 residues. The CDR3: CASSAGTGAIQYF. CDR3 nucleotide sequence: TGTGCCAGCAGCGCTGGGACAGGGGCAATCCAGTATTTT. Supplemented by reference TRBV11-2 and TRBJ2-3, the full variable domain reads EAGVAQSPRYKIIEKRQSVAFWCNPISGHATLYWYQQILGQGPKLLIQFQNNGVVDDSQLPKDRFSAERLKGVDSTLKIQPAKLEDSAVYLCASSAGTGAIQYFGPGTRLTVL.

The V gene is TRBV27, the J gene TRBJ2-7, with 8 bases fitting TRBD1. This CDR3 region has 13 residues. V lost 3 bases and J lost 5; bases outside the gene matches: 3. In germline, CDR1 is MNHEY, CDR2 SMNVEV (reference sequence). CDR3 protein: CASSFGQGHEQYF. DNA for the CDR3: TGTGCCAGCAGTTTCGGACAGGGCCACGAGCAGTACTTC.